These T cell receptor beta chains were read from a single sample in a study of blood T cell repertoires in COVID-19. Profiling relied on immunoSEQ multiplex PCR, and the TCRdb table lists in-frame clones only, not all of them. The top ten clones hold approximately 5.3% of a sample with roughly 330,000 clones, approximately 89% of them seen once. Sequencing was performed on PBMCs or T cells enriched from blood (not recorded which). These receptors were collected from a woman aged 25 to 39 who had recovered from COVID-19. Both conserved end residues are part of each CDR3. A D gene is named only where the DNA matches it firmly. Size is stated for part of the rows, as once, few or many counts, or as a class when the clone is expanded.

cdr3_nt: TGCGCCAGCGCCATCGAGGGAGACTATGGCTACACCTTC
cdr3_aa: CASAIEGDYGYTF
clone_size: -
v_call: TRBV5-1
d_call: -
j_call: TRBJ1-2

cdr3_nt: TGTGCCACTCGACAGGGGGCGAATTCCCCCTACAATGAGCAGTTCTTC
cdr3_aa: CATRQGANSPYNEQFF
clone_size: -
v_call: TRBV5-5
d_call: TRBD1
j_call: TRBJ2-1

cdr3_nt: TGTGCCAGCAGTTTCAGGGGGCGACAAGAGACCCAGTACTTC
cdr3_aa: CASSFRGRQETQYF
clone_size: -
v_call: TRBV2
d_call: TRBD1
j_call: TRBJ2-5

cdr3_nt: TGCGCCAGCAGCCAAGATAGGACTAGCGGGGGGTTCAACACCGGGGAGCTGTTTTTT
cdr3_aa: CASSQDRTSGGFNTGELFF
clone_size: once
v_call: TRBV4-1
d_call: TRBD2
j_call: TRBJ2-2

cdr3_nt: TGCGCCAGCAGCCTTTCGACAGGACCAACTAATGAAAAACTGTTTTTT
cdr3_aa: CASSLSTGPTNEKLFF
clone_size: -
v_call: TRBV4-3
d_call: -
j_call: TRBJ1-4

cdr3_nt: TGTGCCAGCGCCCGACAGGGAGTGAACGAAAAACTGTTTTTT
cdr3_aa: CASARQGVNEKLFF
clone_size: -
v_call: TRBV28
d_call: TRBD1
j_call: TRBJ1-4

cdr3_nt: TGTGCCAGCAGCTGGGGGGGAGACCTCTATGGCTACACCTTC
cdr3_aa: CASSWGGDLYGYTF
clone_size: -
v_call: TRBV7-2
d_call: -
j_call: TRBJ1-2

cdr3_nt: TGTGCCAGCAGCGTAAGACAGGGGGCGGAAGGAAGCACTGAAGCTTTCTTT
cdr3_aa: CASSVRQGAEGSTEAFF
clone_size: -
v_call: TRBV28
d_call: TRBD1
j_call: TRBJ1-1

cdr3_nt: TGCGCCAGCAGCCCTGGGGACTTTAGCACAGATACGCAGTATTTT
cdr3_aa: CASSPGDFSTDTQYF
clone_size: -
v_call: TRBV5-1
d_call: -
j_call: TRBJ2-3

cdr3_nt: TGTGCCAGTAGTTCGGGACTAGCGGGGGGTTTGGTGGATGAGCAGTTCTTC
cdr3_aa: CASSSGLAGGLVDEQFF
clone_size: few
v_call: TRBV19
d_call: TRBD2
j_call: TRBJ2-1

cdr3_nt: TGTGCCAGCAGGGGGGACAGGGATCGTAATGAAAAACTGTTTTTT
cdr3_aa: CASRGDRDRNEKLFF
clone_size: -
v_call: TRBV28
d_call: TRBD1
j_call: TRBJ1-4

cdr3_nt: TGTGCCAGCAGCCGGGAGGACAGGGGGTTCGACGAGCAGTACTTC
cdr3_aa: CASSREDRGFDEQYF
clone_size: -
v_call: TRBV3-1/TRBV3-2
d_call: TRBD1
j_call: TRBJ2-7

cdr3_nt: TGTGCCAGCAGCTCCGGACAGGGGCGACAATCACCCCTCCACTTT
cdr3_aa: CASSSGQGRQSPLHF
clone_size: -
v_call: TRBV7-6
d_call: TRBD1
j_call: TRBJ1-6

cdr3_nt: TGTGCCAGCAGTTTTTCCCGGGGGCGGGGGGGCCAAAACATTCAGTACTTC
cdr3_aa: CASSFSRGRGGQNIQYF
clone_size: -
v_call: TRBV27
d_call: TRBD2
j_call: TRBJ2-4

cdr3_nt: TGTGCCAGCAGCGTTGACAGGGGCCAGCCCCAGCATTTT
cdr3_aa: CASSVDRGQPQHF
clone_size: once
v_call: TRBV12-3/TRBV12-4
d_call: TRBD1
j_call: TRBJ1-5

cdr3_nt: TGTGCCAGCAGCCCGGGTTTCGGTGGCTCCTACGAGCAGTACTTC
cdr3_aa: CASSPGFGGSYEQYF
clone_size: -
v_call: TRBV5-6
d_call: -
j_call: TRBJ2-7

cdr3_nt: TGTGCCTGGGGGGACGGGAGCAGCACAGATACGCAGTATTTT
cdr3_aa: CAWGDGSSTDTQYF
clone_size: -
v_call: TRBV30
d_call: -
j_call: TRBJ2-3

cdr3_nt: TGCGCCAGCAGTGATAATCCGCAGGGCTCAGGTAGCGGATACAATGAGCAGTTCTTC
cdr3_aa: CASSDNPQGSGSGYNEQFF
clone_size: -
v_call: TRBV10-1
d_call: -
j_call: TRBJ2-1

cdr3_nt: TGTGCCAGCAGCTTATGGGGGCGACATGCGGAACAAGAGACCCAGTACTTC
cdr3_aa: CASSLWGRHAEQETQYF
clone_size: -
v_call: TRBV7-2
d_call: -
j_call: TRBJ2-5

cdr3_nt: TGTGCCAGCAGTTTTATATCCGGATGGAGGGCCCGAACTGAAGATAACTACGAGCAGTACTTC
cdr3_aa: CASSFISGWRARTEDNYEQYF
clone_size: -
v_call: TRBV28
d_call: -
j_call: TRBJ2-7

cdr3_nt: TGTGCCAGCAGCTTAGTCTCGGGAGGTCCGAACACCGGGGAGCTGTTTTTT
cdr3_aa: CASSLVSGGPNTGELFF
clone_size: -
v_call: TRBV7-6
d_call: TRBD2
j_call: TRBJ2-2

cdr3_nt: TGTGCCAGCAGTTTATTACAGGGAGTGCAGCCCCAGCATTTT
cdr3_aa: CASSLLQGVQPQHF
clone_size: -
v_call: TRBV28
d_call: -
j_call: TRBJ1-5

cdr3_nt: TGTGCCAGCAGTCCGTGGGCACTCTATAATTCACCCCTCCACTTT
cdr3_aa: CASSPWALYNSPLHF
clone_size: -
v_call: TRBV6-6
d_call: -
j_call: TRBJ1-6